This T cell receptor beta chain was sequenced during a study of radiation and T cells in renal cell carcinoma. Findings and limits, study-wide: Top tumor clonotypes rose in blood 2 weeks post-radiation, then contracted. Pretreatment tumor biopsies were lacking, so baseline clonotypes are unknown.

Germline CDR1 SGHNT, CDR2 YENEEA. Trimming took off 4 bases at V and 5 bases at J, with 14 bases between the two ends. The CDR3 consists of 14 residues. Method: immunoSEQ multiplex PCR; TCRdb's copy keeps in-frame clones and lacks some. This table has approximately 17,000 clones, roughly 50% appearing once. Treatment defined: 15 Gy SBRT to primary tumor, nephrectomy 4 weeks later. Nephrectomy followed 15 Gy stereotactic body radiation by 4 weeks. With regard to this clone: Its antigen remains unknown.

The V and J genes are TRBV11-3 and TRBJ1-1, with D possibly TRBD1 on 6 matching bases. Sequenced material: tumor tissue, taken from a patient whose treatment included radiotherapy and nephrectomy. The clonotype originates from a woman in her sixties with renal cell carcinoma. The CDR3 here is CASSYSGGLTEAFF. CDR3 nucleotide sequence: TGTGCCAGCAGCTATTCTGGGGGCTTGACTGAAGCTTTCTTT.